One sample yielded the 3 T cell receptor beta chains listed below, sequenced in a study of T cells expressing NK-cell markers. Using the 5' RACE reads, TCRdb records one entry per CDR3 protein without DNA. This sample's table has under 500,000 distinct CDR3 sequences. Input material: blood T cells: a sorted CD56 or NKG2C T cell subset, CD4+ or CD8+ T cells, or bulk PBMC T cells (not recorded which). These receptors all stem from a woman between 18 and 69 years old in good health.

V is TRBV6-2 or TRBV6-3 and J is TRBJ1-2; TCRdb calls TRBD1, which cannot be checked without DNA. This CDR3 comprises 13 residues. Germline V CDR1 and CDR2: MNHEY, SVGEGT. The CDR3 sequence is CASIGARNYGYTF.

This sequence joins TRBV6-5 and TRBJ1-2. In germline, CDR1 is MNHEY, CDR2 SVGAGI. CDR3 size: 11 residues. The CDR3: CASSYSGHYTF.

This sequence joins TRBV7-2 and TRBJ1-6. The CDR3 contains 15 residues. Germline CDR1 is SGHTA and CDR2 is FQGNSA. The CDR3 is CASSLVAQTNSPLHF.